Following are 20 T cell receptor beta chains from one sample sequenced in a study of CD8 T cells in ankylosing spondylitis. Study observations and caveats: Blood from ankylosing spondylitis patients appeared to carry a characteristic roughly 8-variant TCR beta motif.

These receptors are not linked to any known antigen. Using its own MiXCR run on the 5' RACE reads, TCRdb lists one record per CDR3 protein. The sample holds approximately 400,000 distinct CDR3 sequences, 17% seen once. The sequenced sample was blood, either unsorted or a sorted T cell fraction (not recorded which). These receptors were taken from a male donor with ankylosing spondylitis.

This clonotype was detected only a few times. The chain joins TRBV5-6 to TRBJ1-4, with TRBD1 as a possible D gene (6 bases). Looked up from germline, CDR1 is SGHDT and CDR2 is YYEEEE. The CDR3 extends over 15 amino acids. The germline V and J ends were trimmed by 4 bases and 0 bases, with 10 bases remaining between them. CDR3: CASSTGTSTNEKLFF. The CDR3 DNA sequence: TGTGCCAGCAGCACAGGGACATCAACTAATGAAAAACTGTTTTTT.

This clonotype occurred a few times. The chain joins TRBV28 to TRBJ1-4; no definite D call. CDR3 size: 15 residues. CDR1 MDHEN and CDR2 SYDVKM come from the germline V gene. Trimming removed 5 bases from V and 4 bases from J, with 14 bases in between. The CDR3 sequence is CASSGTRKGNEKLFF. The CDR3, as DNA: TGTGCCAGCAGTGGAACTCGGAAGGGTAATGAAAAACTGTTTTTT.

This chain links TRBV12-3 or TRBV12-4 with TRBJ1-3; D is uncertain. CDR3 length: 15 residues. V was clipped by 4 bases and J by 0 bases, with 10 bases between them. CDR3 coding DNA: TGTGCCAGCAGTTACGGGCTATTCTCTGGAAACACCATATATTTT. Residues: CASSYGLFSGNTIYF.

The chain couples TRBV4-3 to TRBJ1-2; D is uncertain. V lost 0 bases and J 5 bases, leaving 10 bases between the germline ends. CDR3 size: 14 residues. The germline V gene encodes CDR1 LGHNA and CDR2 YSLEER. The CDR3 region is CASSQDRIAYGYTF. CDR3 DNA sequence: TGCGCCAGCAGCCAAGATCGGATAGCGTATGGCTACACCTTC.

This clonotype was counted between two and nine times. The chain combines TRBV20-1 with TRBJ1-5, with TRBD1 identical over 10 bases. The CDR3 consists of 14 residues. CDR1 is DFQATT and CDR2 is SNEGSKA in the germline V gene (reference sequence). The junction had 5 bases not matched to a gene; V was cut back by 6 bases and J by 3 bases. In nucleotides, the CDR3 is TGCAGTGCAACGACAGGGGGCTTCAATCAGCCCCAGCATTTT. Translation gives CSATTGGFNQPQHF.

This clonotype was counted only a few times. This chain uses TRBV14 with TRBJ1-1; no clear D. The CDR3 has 15 residues. V was cut by 2 bases and J by 3 bases, with 13 bases left in between. CDR1 and CDR2 (germline): SGHDN, FVKESK. CDR3 region: CASSQQSGGYTEAFF. CDR3 coding DNA: TGTGCCAGCAGCCAACAAAGCGGAGGGTACACTGAAGCTTTCTTT.

This clonotype was counted only a few times. V gene TRBV15 combines with J gene TRBJ1-2, with a tentative D call TRBD1 (6 bases). Germline V gene lookup returns CDR1 LNHNV and CDR2 YYDKDF (reference sequence). V lost 5 bases to trimming and J lost 6 bases, with 19 bases between them. There are 15 residues in the CDR3. CDR3 amino acids: CATSARTAPQDGYTF. The CDR3 DNA is TGTGCCACCAGCGCCCGGACAGCCCCGCAGGATGGCTACACCTTC.

This clonotype was counted only a few times. The chain joins TRBV4-1 to TRBJ2-7; the D gene is possibly TRBD1 (7 bases). This CDR3 spans 16 amino acids. Germline CDR1 and CDR2: MGHRA and YSYEKL. Trimming pared 2 bases from V and 5 bases from J, leaving 19 bases between. The CDR3 DNA follows: TGCGCCAGCAGCCAAAGTTACGGAGGGGGCATCCACGAGCAGTACTTC. Translated, it gives CASSQSYGGGIHEQYF.

This clonotype has more than one count but fewer than ten. The chain has TRBV12-3 or TRBV12-4 and TRBJ2-7; 9 nucleotides agree with TRBD2. The V and J ends lost 6 bases and 6 bases, in that order; junction bases with no gene match: 12. This CDR3 is 15 amino acids long. The CDR3 spells CASSPTMGLAAEQYF. The DNA for the CDR3 is TGTGCCAGCAGCCCAACCATGGGACTAGCAGCCGAGCAGTACTTC.

This clonotype was seen only a few times. The V call is TRBV10-3, the J call TRBJ1-4, with D unresolved. The CDR3 runs 11 residues. Between the trimmed V and J ends, which lost 5 bases and 8 bases, there was a span of 6 bases. Germline loops: CDR1 ENHRY, CDR2 SYGVKD. DNA for the CDR3: TGTGCCATCAGTTCCACAGAAAAACTGTTTTTT. It is translated as CAISSTEKLFF.

The chain uses TRBV12-3 or TRBV12-4 and TRBJ2-7; a possible D gene is TRBD1 (6 bases). There are 13 residues in the CDR3. V was trimmed by 6 bases and J by 0 bases, leaving 9 bases between them. CDR3 in amino acids: CASRRTVSYEQYF. The CDR3 coding sequence is TGTGCCAGCAGAAGGACAGTCTCCTACGAGCAGTACTTC.

This chain links TRBV6-1 with TRBJ1-2; D is undetermined. CDR3 length equals 15 residues. Trimming removed 0 bases at V and 4 bases at J, with 12 bases between. Germline CDR1 is MNHNS and CDR2 is SASEGT. The CDR3 sequence: CASSEALAVLYGYTF. As DNA, the CDR3 is TGTGCCAGCAGTGAAGCTTTGGCAGTCCTCTATGGCTACACCTTC.

V gene TRBV20-1 combines with J gene TRBJ2-2; 9 bases match TRBD1. Looked up from germline, CDR1 is DFQATT and CDR2 is SNEGSKA (reference sequence). J gave up 7 bases and V 6 bases, and 6 bases lay outside the gene matches. CDR3 length: 13 amino acids. The CDR3 is CSAQQGAYGELFF. In nucleotides, the CDR3 is TGCAGTGCCCAACAGGGGGCATACGGGGAGCTGTTTTTT.

This clonotype was observed many times. V gene TRBV12-3 or TRBV12-4 combines with J gene TRBJ2-3; 8 bases fit TRBD2. The junction had 2 bases not matched to a gene; V was cut back by 1 base and J by 2 bases. The CDR3 is 15 amino acids. In nucleotides, the CDR3 is TGTGCCAGCAGTTTAGTAGCGGGGTTCACAGATACGCAGTATTTT. The encoded protein is CASSLVAGFTDTQYF.

The chain carries TRBV6-2 or TRBV6-3 and TRBJ1-1, with unresolved D. CDR1 and CDR2 from the germline V gene are MNHEY and SVGEGT. CDR3 length equals 14 residues. V was pared by 6 bases and J by 4 bases, with 15 bases between. The CDR3 DNA sequence: TGTGCCAGCAGAACCAACCCCGGGAGCACTGAAGCTTTCTTT. Its protein is CASRTNPGSTEAFF.

The chain couples TRBV12-3 or TRBV12-4 to TRBJ1-1; 7 nucleotides match TRBD1. V shed 8 bases, J shed 5 bases, and the junction held 8 bases outside the gene matches. This CDR3 contains 13 residues. The CDR3 DNA reads as TGTGCCAGCGGCTGGGACAGAGGGACTGAAGCTTTCTTT. Translating it yields CASGWDRGTEAFF.

The V and J genes are TRBV2 and TRBJ2-1; 10 bases line up with TRBD2. J lost 7 bases, V lost 2 bases, and 14 bases had no gene match. The germline V gene has CDR1 SNHLY and CDR2 FYNNEI. The length of the CDR3 is 18 residues. The CDR3 region has the DNA TGTGCCAGCAGTGAAAGAGGGCTAGCGGGAGTTTATTCGAATGAGCAGTTCTTC. It codes for CASSERGLAGVYSNEQFF.

The rearrangement links TRBV28 to TRBJ2-3; D remains ambiguous. The CDR3 covers 13 residues. V was pared by 2 bases and J by 7 bases, with 10 bases between. The V gene's germline CDR1 is MDHEN and CDR2 SYDVKM. The CDR3 sequence: CASSLSQANTQYF. CDR3 bases: TGTGCCAGCAGTTTAAGCCAGGCCAATACGCAGTATTTT. Looking up the rest from reference TRBV28 and TRBJ2-3 gives the full variable domain: DVKVTQSSRYLVKRTGEKVFLECVQDMDHENMFWYRQDPGLGLRLIYFSYDVKMKEKGDIPEGYSVSREKKERFSLILESASTNQTSMYLCASSLSQANTQYFGPGTRLTVL.

V and J are TRBV7-3 and TRBJ2-1; 7 nucleotides match TRBD1. Trimming took 5 bases from V and 3 from J; bases not matched to a gene: 7. The CDR3 sequence is 15 residues long. Germline values: CDR1 SGHTA, CDR2 FQGTGA. The CDR3 bases are TGTGCCAGCAGCACCGAGGGGGACAGCTACAATGAGCAGTTCTTC. Translating gives CASSTEGDSYNEQFF.

This clonotype showed up just a few times. J is TRBJ1-2 and V is TRBV12-3 or TRBV12-4; 8 nucleotides line up with TRBD1. The trim removed 6 bases at V and 4 bases at J, leaving 7 bases unmatched. This CDR3 contains 14 residues. The CDR3 DNA follows: TGTGCCAGCAGCCCGACAGGGGCGGTCTATGGCTACACCTTC. Translating gives CASSPTGAVYGYTF.